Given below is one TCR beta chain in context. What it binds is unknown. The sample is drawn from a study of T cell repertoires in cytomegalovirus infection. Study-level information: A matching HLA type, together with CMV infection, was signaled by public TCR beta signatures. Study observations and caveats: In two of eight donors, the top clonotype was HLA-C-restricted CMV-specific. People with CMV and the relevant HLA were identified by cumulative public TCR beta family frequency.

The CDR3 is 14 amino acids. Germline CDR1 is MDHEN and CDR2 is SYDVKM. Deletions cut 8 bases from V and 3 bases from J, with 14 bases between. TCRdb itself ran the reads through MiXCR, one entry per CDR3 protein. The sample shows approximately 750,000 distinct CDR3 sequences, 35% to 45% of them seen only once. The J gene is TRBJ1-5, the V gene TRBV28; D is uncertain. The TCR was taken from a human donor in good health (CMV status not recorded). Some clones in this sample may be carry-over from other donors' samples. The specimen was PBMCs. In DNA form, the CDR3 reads TGTGCCAGCGCCACGCAAGGTGTCAATCAGCCCCAGCATTTT. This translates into CASATQGVNQPQHF.